The clone carrying this T cell receptor beta chain was counted between two and nine times. These data are taken from a study of human T cells and chemical hapten exposure. Study as a whole: A patient group, mainly female, showed alopecia areata, totalis or universalis.

Time point meaning: patch test 1, 2 weeks after DPC sensitization. Sample treatment: therapeutic diphenylcyclopropenone sensitization with weekly scalp DPC. Blood was drawn before each patch test was applied. The CDR3 runs 14 residues. CDR1 and CDR2 (germline): SQVTM, ANQGSEA. V dropped 4 bases and J dropped 7; count of bases not matched to a gene: 3. Library construction involved attaching unique molecular identifiers to individual cDNA molecules, which allowed quantitative, reproducible TCR counting. One entry per CDR3 protein results from TCRdb running MiXCR on the RACE reads. The sample carries roughly 70,000 distinct CDR3 sequences, approximately 29% recorded once.

The rearrangement joins TRBV29-1 to TRBJ2-1, with 14 positions matching TRBD2. The sequence was obtained from a man aged 35 to 55 with alopecia areata. Some clones in this sample may be carry-over from other donors' samples. This specimen was whole blood, taken in connection with sensitization to the hapten diphenylcyclopropenone (DPC). Here the CDR3 DNA reads TGCAGCGTTGTGACTAGCGGGAGGGGAAATGAGCAGTTCTTC. The encoded protein is CSVVTSGRGNEQFF.